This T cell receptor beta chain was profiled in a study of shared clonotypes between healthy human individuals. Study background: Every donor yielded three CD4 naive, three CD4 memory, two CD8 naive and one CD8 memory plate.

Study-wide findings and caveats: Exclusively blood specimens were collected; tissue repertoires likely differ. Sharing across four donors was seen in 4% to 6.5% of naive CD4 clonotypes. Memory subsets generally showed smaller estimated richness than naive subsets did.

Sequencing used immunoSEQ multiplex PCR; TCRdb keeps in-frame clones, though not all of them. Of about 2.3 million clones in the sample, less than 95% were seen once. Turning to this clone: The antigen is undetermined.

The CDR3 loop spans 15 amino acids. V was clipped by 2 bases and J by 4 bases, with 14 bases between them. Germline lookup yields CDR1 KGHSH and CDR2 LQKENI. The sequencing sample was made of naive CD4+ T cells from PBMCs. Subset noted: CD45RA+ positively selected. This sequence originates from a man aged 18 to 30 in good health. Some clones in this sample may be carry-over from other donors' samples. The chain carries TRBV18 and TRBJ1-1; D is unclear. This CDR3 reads CASSPTLPGGTEAFF. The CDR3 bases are TGTGCCAGCTCACCAACTCTCCCGGGAGGCACTGAAGCTTTCTTT.